This T cell receptor (beta chain) was captured in a study of CD8 T cells in ankylosing spondylitis. Study-wide results and caveats: Blood of patients with ankylosing spondylitis appeared to be characterized by a TCR beta motif of eight highly homologous variants.

TCRdb re-analysed the 5' RACE reads in MiXCR, keeping a single row per CDR3 protein. This repertoire shows roughly 40,000 distinct CDR3 sequences, approximately 15% found once; its top ten account for 35% to 50%. Details on this clonotype: As yet, its antigen is unknown.

The TCR sequence derives from a male donor with ankylosing spondylitis or in good health (not recorded which). The source material was blood.

The CDR3 spells CASSPRRGSGELFF. The CDR3 DNA reads TGTGCCAGCAGCCCTCGACGGGGCTCCGGGGAGCTGTTTTTT. The rearrangement joins TRBV6-2 or TRBV6-3 to TRBJ2-2; D is perhaps TRBD1 or TRBD2 (5 bases each). This CDR3 has 14 residues. V dropped 6 bases and J dropped 6 bases, with 14 bases sitting between them. Germline assignment: CDR1 MNHEY and CDR2 SVGEGT.